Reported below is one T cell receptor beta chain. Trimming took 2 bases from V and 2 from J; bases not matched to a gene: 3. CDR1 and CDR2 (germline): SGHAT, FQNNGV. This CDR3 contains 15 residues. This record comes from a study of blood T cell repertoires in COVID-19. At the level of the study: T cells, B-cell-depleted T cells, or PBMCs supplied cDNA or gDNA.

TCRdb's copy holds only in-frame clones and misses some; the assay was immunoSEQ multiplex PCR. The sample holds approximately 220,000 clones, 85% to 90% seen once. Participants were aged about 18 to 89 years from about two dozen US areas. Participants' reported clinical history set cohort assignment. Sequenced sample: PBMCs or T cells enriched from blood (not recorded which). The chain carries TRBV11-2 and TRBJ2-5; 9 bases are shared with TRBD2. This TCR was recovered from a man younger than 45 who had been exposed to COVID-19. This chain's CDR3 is CASSLRRGGQETQYF. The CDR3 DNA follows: TGTGCCAGCAGCTTACGGCGGGGGGGGCAAGAGACCCAGTACTTC.